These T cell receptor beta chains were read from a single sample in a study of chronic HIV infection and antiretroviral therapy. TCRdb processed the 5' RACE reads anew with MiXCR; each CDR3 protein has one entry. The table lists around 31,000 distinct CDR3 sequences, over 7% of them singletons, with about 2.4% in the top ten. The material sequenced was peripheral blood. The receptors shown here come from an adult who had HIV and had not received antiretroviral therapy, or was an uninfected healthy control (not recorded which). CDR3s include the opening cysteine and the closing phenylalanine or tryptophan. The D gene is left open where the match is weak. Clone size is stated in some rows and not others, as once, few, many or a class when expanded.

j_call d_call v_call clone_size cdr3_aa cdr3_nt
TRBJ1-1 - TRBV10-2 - CASSELGLLNTEAFF TGCGCCAGCAGTGAGTTAGGGCTCCTGAACACTGAAGCTTTCTTT
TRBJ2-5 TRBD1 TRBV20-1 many CSAMRGTGGETQYF TGCAGTGCTATGAGAGGAACAGGGGGTGAGACCCAGTACTTC
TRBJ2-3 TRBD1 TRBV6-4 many CASSPLTGTGEDTQYF TGTGCCAGCAGTCCTCTGACCGGGACAGGGGAGGATACGCAGTATTTT
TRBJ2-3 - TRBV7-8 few CASSLDGNTPSTDTQYF TGTGCCAGCAGCTTAGACGGGAACACCCCGAGCACAGATACGCAGTATTTT
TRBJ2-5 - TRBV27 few CASSLARAETQYF TGTGCCAGCAGTTTGGCCAGGGCAGAGACCCAGTACTTC
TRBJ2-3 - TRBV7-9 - CASSSPGTDTQYF TGTGCCAGCAGCTCCCCGGGCACAGATACGCAGTATTTT
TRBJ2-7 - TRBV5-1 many CASSQGTYEQYF TGCGCCAGCAGCCAGGGGACCTACGAGCAGTACTTC
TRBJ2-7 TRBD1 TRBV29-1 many CSVEDGQGVTYEQYF TGCAGCGTTGAAGATGGACAGGGGGTTACCTACGAGCAGTACTTC
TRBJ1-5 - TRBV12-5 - CASGDSNQPQHF TGTGCTAGTGGTGACAGCAATCAGCCCCAGCATTTT
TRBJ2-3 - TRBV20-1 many CSASLQGDTQYF TGCAGTGCTAGCCTACAGGGAGATACGCAGTATTTT
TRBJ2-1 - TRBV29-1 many CSVEGVQGFPRDEQFF TGCAGCGTTGAAGGAGTACAGGGTTTCCCTAGAGATGAGCAGTTCTTC
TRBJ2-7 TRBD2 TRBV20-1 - CSASPGLAGSNTYEQYF TGCAGTGCTAGCCCCGGACTAGCGGGAAGCAATACCTACGAGCAGTACTTC
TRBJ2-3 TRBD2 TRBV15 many CATSRGETSGVSDTQYF TGTGCCACCAGCAGAGGGGAGACTAGCGGGGTTTCAGATACGCAGTATTTT
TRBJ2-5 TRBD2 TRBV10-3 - CATTSGDKQETQYF TGTGCCACAACTAGCGGGGACAAACAAGAGACCCAGTACTTC
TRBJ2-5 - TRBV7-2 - CASSLALSYQETQYF TGTGCCAGCAGCTTAGCCCTCTCGTACCAAGAGACCCAGTACTTC
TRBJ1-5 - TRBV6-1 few CASSEFNQPQHF TGTGCCAGCAGTGAGTTTAATCAGCCCCAGCATTTT
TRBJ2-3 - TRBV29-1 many CSVDPSLAGDTQYF TGCAGCGTTGACCCTAGCCTGGCCGGGGATACGCAGTATTTT
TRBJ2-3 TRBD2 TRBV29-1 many CSVESTSLRTDTQYF TGCAGCGTTGAATCGACTAGCCTCCGCACAGATACGCAGTATTTT
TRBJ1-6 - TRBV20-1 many CSARATGSDSPLHF TGCAGTGCTAGAGCTACAGGGAGCGATTCACCCCTCCACTTT
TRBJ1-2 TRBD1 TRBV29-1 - CSAEDRGQDGYTF TGCAGCGCAGAGGACAGGGGGCAAGATGGCTACACCTTC
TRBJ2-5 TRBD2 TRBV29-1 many CSVTPELAGLQETQYF TGCAGCGTTACCCCTGAGCTAGCGGGCCTCCAAGAGACCCAGTACTTC
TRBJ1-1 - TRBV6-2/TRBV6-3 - CASSYANRLNTEAFF TGTGCCAGCAGTTACGCGAACAGACTGAACACTGAAGCTTTCTTT
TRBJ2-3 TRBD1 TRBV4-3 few CASSLYARGQEDTQYF TGCGCCAGCAGCCTTTACGCCAGGGGGCAGGAAGATACGCAGTATTTT
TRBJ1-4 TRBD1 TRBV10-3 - CAISEQMTGANEKLFF TGTGCCATCAGTGAGCAGATGACAGGGGCTAATGAAAAACTGTTTTTT
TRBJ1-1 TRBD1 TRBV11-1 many CASSLARTFGQGVNTEAFF TGTGCCAGCAGCTTAGCCCGTACTTTCGGACAGGGCGTCAACACTGAAGCTTTCTTT
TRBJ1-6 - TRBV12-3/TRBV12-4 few CASSLPGSYNSPLHF TGTGCCAGCAGTTTACCAGGGTCCTATAATTCACCCCTCCACTTT
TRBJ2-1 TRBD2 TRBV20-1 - CSAHAGTSGRASYNEQFF TGCAGTGCTCATGCCGGGACTAGCGGGAGGGCTTCCTACAATGAGCAGTTCTTC
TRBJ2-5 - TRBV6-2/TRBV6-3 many CATLVRRNQETQYF TGTGCCACCCTCGTCCGGCGGAACCAAGAGACCCAGTACTTC
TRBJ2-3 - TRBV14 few CASSQEVADTQYF TGTGCCAGCAGCCAAGAGGTAGCAGATACGCAGTATTTT
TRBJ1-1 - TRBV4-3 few CASSPGPRTEAFF TGCGCCAGCAGCCCAGGGCCTCGGACTGAAGCTTTCTTT
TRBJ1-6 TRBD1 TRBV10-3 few CAFGQGKSSPLHF TGTGCCTTTGGACAGGGAAAGTCTTCACCCCTCCACTTT
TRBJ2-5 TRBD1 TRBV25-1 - CASSGDSETQYF TGTGCCAGCAGTGGGGACAGTGAGACCCAGTACTTC
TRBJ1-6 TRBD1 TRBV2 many CASSEVVWTGEFGSLHF TGTGCCAGCAGTGAAGTAGTCTGGACAGGAGAATTCGGGTCCCTCCACTTT
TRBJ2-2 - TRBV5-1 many CASSLALDSNTGELFF TGCGCCAGCAGCTTGGCTCTAGACTCGAACACCGGGGAGCTGTTTTTT
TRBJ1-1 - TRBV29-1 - CSVLTGMGNTEAFF TGCAGCGTTTTGACAGGAATGGGAAACACTGAAGCTTTCTTT
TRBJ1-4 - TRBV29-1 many CSAQYNEKLFF TGCAGCGCTCAGTATAATGAAAAACTGTTTTTT
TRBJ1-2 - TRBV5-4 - CASSALSAARDYGYTF TGTGCCAGCAGCGCCCTTTCGGCAGCACGGGACTATGGCTACACCTTC
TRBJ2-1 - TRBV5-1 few CASRVGGNEQFF TGCGCCAGCAGAGTGGGCGGGAATGAGCAGTTCTTC
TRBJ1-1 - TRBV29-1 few CSGGGNTEAFF TGCAGCGGGGGGGGTAACACTGAAGCTTTCTTT
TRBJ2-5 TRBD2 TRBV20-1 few CSARDIGSGLGETQYF TGCAGTGCTAGAGATATTGGTTCGGGACTAGGAGAGACCCAGTACTTC
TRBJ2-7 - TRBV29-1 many CSVEVADYEQYF TGCAGCGTTGAAGTTGCGGATTACGAGCAGTACTTC
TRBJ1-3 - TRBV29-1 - CSVLTGDGVGNTIYF TGCAGCGTCTTGACAGGCGATGGCGTGGGAAACACCATATATTTT
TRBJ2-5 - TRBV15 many CATSFRYQETQYF TGTGCCACCAGTTTCCGGTACCAAGAGACCCAGTACTTC
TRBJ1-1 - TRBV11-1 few CASSEDEFLNTEAFF TGTGCCAGCAGCGAGGACGAATTCTTGAACACTGAAGCTTTCTTT
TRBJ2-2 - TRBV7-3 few CASSFPNTGELFF TGTGCCAGCAGCTTCCCTAACACCGGGGAGCTGTTTTTT
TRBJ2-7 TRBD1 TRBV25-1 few CASSEPGTGSDEQYF TGTGCCAGCAGTGAACCCGGGACAGGAAGCGACGAGCAGTACTTC
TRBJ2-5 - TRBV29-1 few CSVGVLEGETQYF TGCAGCGTTGGGGTCCTTGAAGGAGAGACCCAGTACTTC